The entry below gives a single T cell receptor beta chain sequence along with its context. This record belongs to a study of OX40 agonist ivuxolimab in advanced cancers. Germline CDR1 and CDR2: SGHVS and FQNEAQ. Trimming cost V 6 bases and J 7 bases, with 13 bases left between them. The CDR3 covers 14 residues. Data came from immunoSEQ multiplex PCR; TCRdb stores just in-frame clones and leaves some out. The repertoire holds fewer than 85,000 clones, with 86% as singletons. This receptor was obtained from an adult with an advanced solid tumor such as melanoma, head and neck, liver or kidney cancer. The material sequenced was CD4+ or CD8+ T cells sorted from blood, taken in a trial of the OX40 agonist ivuxolimab. This sequence joins TRBV7-8 and TRBJ1-6; possibly TRBD1 for D (5 bases). For the CDR3, the DNA is TGTGCCAGCAGTCGGGACGGAGTAAATTCACCCCTCCACTTT. Amino acids: CASSRDGVNSPLHF.